This is a list of T cell receptor beta chains from one sample in a study of cytomegalovirus exposure and HLA in healthy donors. This table comes from immunoSEQ multiplex PCR, and its TCRdb copy is limited to in-frame clones, with some not included. In the table there are 89,000 or so clones, roughly 80% of which are singletons. The sequencing sample was made of PBMCs. The receptor set was obtained from a boy aged 10-17 years in good health and CMV-seronegative. Each CDR3 is given with its conserved first and last residue. Each record gives: D gene, J gene, clone size, V gene, CDR3 DNA, CDR3 protein. D genes are given only for firm matches. The listing skips clone size in some rows; elsewhere it reads once, few, many or a size class.

.	TRBJ2-3	.	TRBV4-3	TGCGCCAGCAGCCAAGAAACTTGGTTTCTCAGCACAGATACGCAGTATTTT	CASSQETWFLSTDTQYF
.	TRBJ2-1	.	TRBV29-1	TGCAGCGCCCGGGATGTCGGGAGCTCCTACAATGAGCAGTTCTTC	CSARDVGSSYNEQFF
.	TRBJ1-1	.	TRBV6-5	TGTGCCAGCAGTTACCAGGGCGGGAGGACTGAAGCTTTCTTT	CASSYQGGRTEAFF
.	TRBJ1-1	.	TRBV4-2	TGTGCCAGCAGCCAAGTGGGACGGTCGGGCGGGGGGACTGAAGCTTTCTTT	CASSQVGRSGGGTEAFF
TRBD2	TRBJ2-1	few	TRBV6-1	TGTGCCAGCGCACTAGCGGATGGCTCCTACAATGAGCAGTTCTTC	CASALADGSYNEQFF
.	TRBJ2-4	.	TRBV23-1	TGCGCCAGCAGTCAAATGGAGTTAGCCAAAAACATTCAGTACTTC	CASSQMELAKNIQYF
.	TRBJ2-5	.	TRBV28	TGTGCCAGCAGAAAAGAGGGGGGGCGCGGGACCCAGTACTTC	CASRKEGGRGTQYF
.	TRBJ1-2	.	TRBV6-5	TGTGCCAGCAGTTATTACGGGGGTGATGGCTACACCTTC	CASSYYGGDGYTF
.	TRBJ2-7	.	TRBV29-1	TGCAGCACTGAGGAGATCCCCGCCGAGCAGTACTTC	CSTEEIPAEQYF
TRBD1	TRBJ2-1	.	TRBV6-5	TGTGCCAGCAGCCTGTATTCGGCAGGGGGCTTTGAGCAGTTCTTC	CASSLYSAGGFEQFF
.	TRBJ1-1	.	TRBV5-1	TGCGCCAGCAGCTTGGATGGGGGGGCCACTGAAGCTTTCTTT	CASSLDGGATEAFF
TRBD1	TRBJ1-2	.	TRBV28	TGTGCCAGCAGCTTCCGGGACAGGAGGGACAGGTATGGCTACACCTTC	CASSFRDRRDRYGYTF
.	TRBJ1-5	.	TRBV6-1	TGTGCCAGCAGTGCAACAGCATACAATCAGCCCCAGCATTTT	CASSATAYNQPQHF
.	TRBJ2-1	once	TRBV4-3	TGCGCCAGCAGCCAAGTCAACCAGATCTACAATGAGCAGTTCTTC	CASSQVNQIYNEQFF
.	TRBJ2-3	.	TRBV7-9	TGTGCCAGCAGCTTAGGAGCAGGGACAGATACGCAGTATTTT	CASSLGAGTDTQYF
TRBD1	TRBJ2-5	.	TRBV28	TGTGCCAGCAGTCTCGACAGGGGCCGTGGAGAGACCCAGTACTTC	CASSLDRGRGETQYF
TRBD1	TRBJ2-1	.	TRBV19	TGTGCCACTGGGACAGGGGGCAGTGAGCAGTTCTTC	CATGTGGSEQFF
.	TRBJ1-2	.	TRBV29-1	TGCATCGTAGAGGGGGACAACTATGGCTACACCTTC	CIVEGDNYGYTF
.	TRBJ1-1	.	TRBV10-2	TGCGCCAGCAGTGAGGTCAGGGGTATCACTGAAGCTTTCTTT	CASSEVRGITEAFF
.	TRBJ1-3	.	TRBV4-1	TGCGCCAGCAGCCAGTGGACAGACGACCTCTTTGGAAACACCATATATTTT	CASSQWTDDLFGNTIYF
TRBD1	TRBJ2-3	once	TRBV5-1	TGCGCCAGCAGCCGCGCCGGGACAGGAAACACAGATACGCAGTATTTT	CASSRAGTGNTDTQYF
TRBD1	TRBJ2-7	.	TRBV7-9	TGTGCCAGCAGCTGGGACAGGGACTACGAGCAGTACTTC	CASSWDRDYEQYF
TRBD2	TRBJ2-1	.	TRBV6-4	TGTGCCAGCAGTGTAGCGGGGGAGTACAATGAGCAGTTCTTC	CASSVAGEYNEQFF
.	TRBJ1-2	.	TRBV30	TGTGCCTGGAGTGATCTTGGGCCGGGGATAAGCTATGGCTACACCTTC	CAWSDLGPGISYGYTF
.	TRBJ1-2	few	TRBV28	TGTGCCAGCAGTTTTAGGGGAATTCGAGCTAACTATGGCTACACCTTC	CASSFRGIRANYGYTF
.	TRBJ1-2	once	TRBV7-2	TGTGCCAGCAGCTTATTGTTCGCAGCGGAAGTTCCTTATGGCTACACCTTC	CASSLLFAAEVPYGYTF
TRBD1	TRBJ2-7	.	TRBV5-1	TGCGCCAGCAGTCCCGGGACAGGGGGCCTCTACGAGCAGTACTTC	CASSPGTGGLYEQYF
.	TRBJ1-5	.	TRBV30	TGTGCCTGGAGTTCCGGTCAGGGTAGCCAGCCCCAGCATTTT	CAWSSGQGSQPQHF
.	TRBJ2-1	.	TRBV4-1	TGCGCCAGCAGCCAGCGAGGAACGGAGGTAAGCTCCTACAATGAGCAGTTCTTC	CASSQRGTEVSSYNEQFF
.	TRBJ1-6	.	TRBV30	TGTGCCTGGAGCCCCGGGTACAATAATTCACCCCTCCACTTT	CAWSPGYNNSPLHF
.	TRBJ2-7	.	TRBV11-1	TGTGCCAGCAGCTTAGGGGCGGGAAAAACATACTACGAGCAGTACTTC	CASSLGAGKTYYEQYF
TRBD1	TRBJ1-1	.	TRBV5-1	TGCGCCAGCAGCTTGCCGGGACAGGGTAACACTGAAGCTTTCTTT	CASSLPGQGNTEAFF
.	TRBJ1-5	.	TRBV6-1	TGTGCCAGCAGGGAGGACAGCCGCCTCAATCAGCCCCAGCATTTT	CASREDSRLNQPQHF